This is a list of T cell receptor beta chains from one sample in a study of blood T cells in healthy people across ages. A single record per CDR3 protein comes from TCRdb applying MiXCR to the 5' RACE reads. This table holds around 1.5 million distinct CDR3 sequences, around 36% found once. Material: blood. The receptors come from a woman in her thirties in good health. The CDR3 runs from the conserved cysteine through the conserved F or W. A D gene is named only where the DNA matches it firmly. Only part of the rows carry a size: once, few, many, or a class if the clone is expanded.

TRBD1 TRBJ2-5 - TRBV5-1 15 CASSLVGQGSETQYF TGCGCCAGCAGCTTGGTCGGACAGGGTTCGGAGACCCAGTACTTC
- TRBJ1-3 - TRBV6-5 14 CASRAQGAGNTIYF TGTGCCAGCAGAGCACAGGGAGCTGGAAACACCATATATTTT
- TRBJ1-2 - TRBV20-1 15 CSARASRAAEGGYTF TGCAGTGCTAGAGCCTCCCGGGCAGCCGAAGGAGGCTACACCTTC
- TRBJ2-1 - TRBV9 13 CASSKNRNNEQFF TGTGCCAGCAGCAAGAACAGGAACAATGAGCAGTTCTTC
TRBD2 TRBJ2-7 - TRBV6-7 15 CASSLFGLAKHEQYF TGTGCCAGCAGCTTATTCGGACTAGCGAAACACGAGCAGTACTTC
TRBD2 TRBJ2-1 many TRBV29-1 12 CSAVGLASEQFF TGCAGCGCTGTAGGACTAGCAAGTGAGCAGTTCTTC
TRBD2 TRBJ2-1 few TRBV5-1 16 CASSPIAGALYNEQFF TGCGCCAGCAGCCCTATAGCGGGGGCCCTCTACAATGAGCAGTTCTTC
- TRBJ1-5 few TRBV12-3/TRBV12-4 13 CASTWGGNQPQHF TGTGCCAGCACCTGGGGCGGGAATCAGCCCCAGCATTTT
TRBD2 TRBJ2-5 - TRBV5-1 17 CASSRLASGKYQEAQYF TGCGCCAGCAGCCGACTAGCTAGCGGGAAGTACCAAGAGGCCCAGTACTTC
TRBD2 TRBJ2-2 - TRBV5-1 17 CASSFNTGGPNTGELFF TGCGCCAGCAGCTTCAATACGGGGGGACCCAACACCGGGGAGCTGTTTTTT
TRBD2 TRBJ2-5 - TRBV15 16 CATSRLAGEYQETQYF TGTGCCACCAGCAGACTAGCGGGGGAGTACCAAGAGACCCAGTACTTC
TRBD1 TRBJ1-5 - TRBV29-1 13 CSVAPGGDQPQHF TGCAGCGTTGCGCCAGGGGGAGATCAGCCCCAGCATTTT
- TRBJ2-7 - TRBV7-9 14 CASRSLGSTYEQYF TGTGCCAGCAGAAGCCTCGGGAGTACCTACGAGCAGTACTTC
- TRBJ2-3 - TRBV20-1 12 CSASSGADTQYF TGCAGTGCTAGTTCAGGAGCAGATACGCAGTATTTT
- TRBJ2-1 few TRBV24-1 14 CATSDVPPRNEQFF TGTGCCACCAGTGATGTACCGCCCCGTAATGAGCAGTTCTTC
- TRBJ1-5 - TRBV7-8 14 CASSTSRGVRPQHF TGTGCCAGCAGCACCTCAAGAGGAGTTCGGCCCCAGCATTTT
TRBD1 TRBJ1-2 - TRBV20-1 13 CSARGTGVPGYTF TGCAGTGCTAGAGGGACAGGGGTTCCTGGCTACACCTTC
TRBD2 TRBJ2-5 many TRBV20-1 14 CSASAQLAGVEQYF TGCAGTGCTAGCGCCCAACTAGCGGGAGTAGAGCAGTACTTC
- TRBJ2-6 - TRBV5-4 17 CASSPPQGGKGANVLTF TGTGCCAGCTCTCCGCCACAGGGGGGGAAGGGGGCCAACGTCCTGACTTTC
- TRBJ2-1 - TRBV30 13 CASGTPGYNEQFF TGTGCCAGCGGGACACCGGGGTACAATGAGCAGTTCTTC